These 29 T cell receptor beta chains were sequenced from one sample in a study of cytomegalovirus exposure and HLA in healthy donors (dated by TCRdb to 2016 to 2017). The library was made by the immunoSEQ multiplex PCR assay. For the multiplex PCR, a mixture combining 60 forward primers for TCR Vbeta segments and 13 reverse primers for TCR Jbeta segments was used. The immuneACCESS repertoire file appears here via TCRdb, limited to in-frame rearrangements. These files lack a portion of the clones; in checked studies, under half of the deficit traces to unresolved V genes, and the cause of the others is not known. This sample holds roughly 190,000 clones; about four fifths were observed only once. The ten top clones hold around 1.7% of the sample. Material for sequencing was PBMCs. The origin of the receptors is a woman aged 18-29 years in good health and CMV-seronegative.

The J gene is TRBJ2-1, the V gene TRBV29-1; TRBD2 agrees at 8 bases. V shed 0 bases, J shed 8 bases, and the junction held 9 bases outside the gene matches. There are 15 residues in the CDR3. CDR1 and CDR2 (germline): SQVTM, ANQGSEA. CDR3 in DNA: TGCAGCGTTGAAGATAACCAGCGGGAGTCCGATGAGCAGTTCTTC. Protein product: CSVEDNQRESDEQFF.

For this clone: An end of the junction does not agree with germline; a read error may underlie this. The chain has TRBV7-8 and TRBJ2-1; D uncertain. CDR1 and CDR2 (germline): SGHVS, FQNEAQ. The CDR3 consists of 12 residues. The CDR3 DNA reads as TGTGCCAGCAGCTTAGCGAACGGGTACAAGATCTTC. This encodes CASSLANGYKIF. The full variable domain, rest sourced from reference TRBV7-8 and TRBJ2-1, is GAGVSQSPRYKVAKRGQDVALRCDPISGHVSLFWYQQALGQGPEFLTYFQNEAQLDKSGLPSDRFFAERPEGSVSTLKIQRTQQEDSAVYLCASSLANGYKIFGPGTRLTVL.

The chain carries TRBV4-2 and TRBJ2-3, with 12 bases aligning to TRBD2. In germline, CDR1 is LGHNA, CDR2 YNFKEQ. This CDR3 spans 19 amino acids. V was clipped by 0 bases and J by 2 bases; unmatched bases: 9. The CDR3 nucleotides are TGTGCCAGCAGCCAAGATCAGAGCAGGACTAGCGGGATCACAGATACGCAGTATTTT. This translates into CASSQDQSRTSGITDTQYF.

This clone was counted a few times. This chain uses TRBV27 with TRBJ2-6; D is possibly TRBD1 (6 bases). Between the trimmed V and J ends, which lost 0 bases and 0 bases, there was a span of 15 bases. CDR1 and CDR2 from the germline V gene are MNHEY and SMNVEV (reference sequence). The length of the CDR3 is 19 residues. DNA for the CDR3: TGTGCCAGCAGTTTATCGAGAGACAGGCGGATCTCTGGGGCCAACGTCCTGACTTTC. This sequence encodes CASSLSRDRRISGANVLTF.

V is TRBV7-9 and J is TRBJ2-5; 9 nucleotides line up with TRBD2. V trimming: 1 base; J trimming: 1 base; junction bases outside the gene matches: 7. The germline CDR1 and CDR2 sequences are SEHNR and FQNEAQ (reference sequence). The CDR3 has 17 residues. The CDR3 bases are TGTGCCAGCAGCTTAGGGGTTAGCGGGAGTGGCCAAGAGACCCAGTACTTC. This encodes CASSLGVSGSGQETQYF.

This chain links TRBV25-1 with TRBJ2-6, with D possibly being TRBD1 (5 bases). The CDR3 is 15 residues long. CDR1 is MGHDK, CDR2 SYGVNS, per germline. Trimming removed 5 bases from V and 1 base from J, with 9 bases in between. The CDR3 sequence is CASSPRTSGANVLTF. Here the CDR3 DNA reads TGTGCCAGCAGTCCACGGACATCTGGGGCCAACGTCCTGACTTTC. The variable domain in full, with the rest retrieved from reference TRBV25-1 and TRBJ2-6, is EADIYQTPRYLVIGTGKKITLECSQTMGHDKMYWYQQDPGMELHLIHYSYGVNSTEKGDLSSESTVSRIRTEHFPLTLESARPSHTSQYLCASSPRTSGANVLTFGAGSRLTVL.

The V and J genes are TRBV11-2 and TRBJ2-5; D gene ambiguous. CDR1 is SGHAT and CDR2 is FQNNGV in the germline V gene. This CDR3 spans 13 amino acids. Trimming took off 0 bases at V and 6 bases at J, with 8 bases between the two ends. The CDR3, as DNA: TGTGCCAGCAGCTTAGAACTAATAAAGACCCAGTACTTC. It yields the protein CASSLELIKTQYF.

The chain's CDR3 is CASSAGLAFQETQYF. CDR3 coding DNA: TGCGCCAGCAGCGCTGGACTAGCGTTTCAAGAGACCCAGTACTTC. This chain links TRBV5-1 with TRBJ2-5; TRBD2 agrees at 9 bases. This CDR3 region has 15 residues. CDR1 and CDR2 (germline): SGHRS, YFSETQ. The V gene end was trimmed by 4 bases and the J gene end by 2 bases; junction bases not matched to a gene: 6.

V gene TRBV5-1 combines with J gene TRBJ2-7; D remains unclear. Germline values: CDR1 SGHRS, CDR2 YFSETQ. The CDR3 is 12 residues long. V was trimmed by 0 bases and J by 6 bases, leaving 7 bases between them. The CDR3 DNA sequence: TGCGCCAGCAGCTTGGCGGGTTCCGAGCAGTACGTC. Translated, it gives CASSLAGSEQYV.

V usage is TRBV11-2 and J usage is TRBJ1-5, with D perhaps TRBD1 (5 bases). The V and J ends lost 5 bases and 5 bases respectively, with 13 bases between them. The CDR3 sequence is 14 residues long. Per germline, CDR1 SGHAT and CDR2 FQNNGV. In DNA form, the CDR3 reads TGTGCCAGCAGCCTTAATTGGGGGGATCAGCCCCAGCATTTT. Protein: CASSLNWGDQPQHF.

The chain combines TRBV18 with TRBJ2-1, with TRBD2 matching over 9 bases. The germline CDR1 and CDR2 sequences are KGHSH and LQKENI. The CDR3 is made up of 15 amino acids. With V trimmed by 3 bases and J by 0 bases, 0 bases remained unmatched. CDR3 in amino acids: CASSPSGSSYNEQFF. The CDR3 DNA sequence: TGTGCCAGCTCACCTAGCGGGAGCTCCTACAATGAGCAGTTCTTC.

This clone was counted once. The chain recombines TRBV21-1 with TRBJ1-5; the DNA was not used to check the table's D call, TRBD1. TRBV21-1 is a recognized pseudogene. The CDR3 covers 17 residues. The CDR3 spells CASSKRYTGHSNQPQHF. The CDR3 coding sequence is TGTGCCAGCAGCAAAAGGTACACAGGACATAGCAATCAGCCCCAGCATTTT.

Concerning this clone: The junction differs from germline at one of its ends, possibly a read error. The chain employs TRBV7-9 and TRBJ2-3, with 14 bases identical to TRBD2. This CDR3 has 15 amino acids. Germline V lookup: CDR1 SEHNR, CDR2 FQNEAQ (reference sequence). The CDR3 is CASRQTSGRENTHYF. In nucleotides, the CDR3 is TGTGCCAGCAGACAGACTAGCGGGAGGGAAAATACGCACTATTTT.

CDR3 loop: CASSLVGAREQFF. In DNA form, the CDR3 reads TGTGCCAGCAGCTTAGTGGGGGCGAGGGAGCAGTTCTTC. The chain combines TRBV7-2 with TRBJ2-1, with D possibly TRBD1 on 6 matching bases. Between the trimmed V and J ends, which lost 1 base and 10 bases, there was a span of 11 bases. This CDR3 has 13 amino acids. CDR1 and CDR2 (germline): SGHTA, FQGNSA.

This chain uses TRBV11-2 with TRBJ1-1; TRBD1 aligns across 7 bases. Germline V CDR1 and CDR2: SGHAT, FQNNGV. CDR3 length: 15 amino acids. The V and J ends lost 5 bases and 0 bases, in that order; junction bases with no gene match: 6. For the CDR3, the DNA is TGTGCCAGCAGCGCCGGGGGACAGATGAACACTGAAGCTTTCTTT. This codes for CASSAGGQMNTEAFF.

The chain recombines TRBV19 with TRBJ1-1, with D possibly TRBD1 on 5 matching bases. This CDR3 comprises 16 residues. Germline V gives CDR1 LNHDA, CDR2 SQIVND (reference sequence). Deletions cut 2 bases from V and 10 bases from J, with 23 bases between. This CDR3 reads CASSIQDNIPRDRAFF. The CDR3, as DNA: TGTGCCAGTAGTATACAGGACAACATCCCTAGGGATAGAGCTTTCTTT.

The CDR3 reads CASSIGGQGSRAQYF. CDR3 sequence (DNA): TGTGCCAGCAGCATAGGGGGACAGGGGAGCCGGGCCCAGTACTTC. The rearrangement links TRBV5-6 to TRBJ2-5, with TRBD1 matching 10 bases. Germline-derived CDR1 and CDR2 are SGHDT and YYEEEE. V was pared by 4 bases and J by 9 bases, with 12 bases of the junction left unmatched. This CDR3 comprises 15 residues. The full variable domain, its missing parts supplied by reference TRBV5-6 and TRBJ2-5, is DAGVTQSPTHLIKTRGQQVTLRCSPKSGHDTVSWYQQALGQGPQFIFQYYEEEERQRGNFPDRFSGHQFPNYSSELNVNALLLGDSALYLCASSIGGQGSRAQYFGPGTRLLVL.

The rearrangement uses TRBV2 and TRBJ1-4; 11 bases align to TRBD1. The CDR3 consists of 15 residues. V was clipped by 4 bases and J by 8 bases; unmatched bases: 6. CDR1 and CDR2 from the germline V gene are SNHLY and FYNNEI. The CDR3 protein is CASSVSGTGGEKLFF. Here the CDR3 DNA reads TGTGCCAGCAGTGTATCTGGGACAGGGGGAGAAAAACTGTTTTTT. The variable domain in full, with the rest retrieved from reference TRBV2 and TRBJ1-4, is EPEVTQTPSHQVTQMGQEVILRCVPISNHLYFYWYRQILGQKVEFLVSFYNNEISEKSEIFDDQFSVERPDGSNFTLKIRSTKLEDSAMYFCASSVSGTGGEKLFFGSGTQLSVL.

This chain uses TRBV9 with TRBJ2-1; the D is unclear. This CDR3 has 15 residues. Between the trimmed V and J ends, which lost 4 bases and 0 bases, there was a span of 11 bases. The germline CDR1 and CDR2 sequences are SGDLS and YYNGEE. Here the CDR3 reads CASSTLDGSYNEQFF. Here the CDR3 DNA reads TGTGCCAGCAGCACCCTAGATGGCTCCTACAATGAGCAGTTCTTC.

The CDR3 loop is CAWSVSYEQYF. CDR3 sequence (DNA): TGTGCCTGGAGTGTTAGCTACGAGCAGTACTTC. V and J are TRBV30 and TRBJ2-7; D gene uncertain. This CDR3 has 11 amino acids. Germline V lookup: CDR1 GTSNPN, CDR2 SVGIG (reference sequence). Trimming removed 0 bases at V and 3 bases at J, with 3 bases between.

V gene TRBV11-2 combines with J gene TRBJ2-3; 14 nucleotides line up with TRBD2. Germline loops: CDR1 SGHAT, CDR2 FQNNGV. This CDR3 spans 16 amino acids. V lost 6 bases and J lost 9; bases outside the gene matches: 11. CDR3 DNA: TGTGCCAGCAGACCCCCGGGACTAGCGGGGGTGGACACGCAGTATTTT. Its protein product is CASRPPGLAGVDTQYF.

CDR3 region: CASSGPGLVKDTQYF. DNA for the CDR3: TGTGCCAGCAGTGGACCGGGACTAGTAAAAGATACGCAGTATTTT. The genes are TRBV6-1 and TRBJ2-3; TRBD2 matches at 8 bases. The germline V gene encodes CDR1 MNHNS and CDR2 SASEGT. The CDR3 extends over 15 amino acids. Unmatched junction bases numbered 8, after V lost 4 bases and J lost 5 bases.

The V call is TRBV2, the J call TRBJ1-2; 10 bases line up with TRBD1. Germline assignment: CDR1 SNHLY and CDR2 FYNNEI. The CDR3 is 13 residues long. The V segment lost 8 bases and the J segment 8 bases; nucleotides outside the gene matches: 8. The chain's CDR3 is CASGRDRGMGYTF. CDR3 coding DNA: TGTGCCAGCGGACGGGACAGGGGTATGGGCTACACCTTC. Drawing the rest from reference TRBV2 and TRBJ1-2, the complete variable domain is EPEVTQTPSHQVTQMGQEVILRCVPISNHLYFYWYRQILGQKVEFLVSFYNNEISEKSEIFDDQFSVERPDGSNFTLKIRSTKLEDSAMYFCASGRDRGMGYTFGSGTRLTVV.

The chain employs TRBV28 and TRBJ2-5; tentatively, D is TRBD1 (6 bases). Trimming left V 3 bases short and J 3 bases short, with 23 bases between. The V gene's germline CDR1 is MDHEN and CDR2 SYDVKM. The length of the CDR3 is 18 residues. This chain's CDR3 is CASSLGATVGLGEETQYF. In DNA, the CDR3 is TGTGCCAGCAGTTTGGGGGCGACAGTGGGATTGGGGGAAGAGACCCAGTACTTC.

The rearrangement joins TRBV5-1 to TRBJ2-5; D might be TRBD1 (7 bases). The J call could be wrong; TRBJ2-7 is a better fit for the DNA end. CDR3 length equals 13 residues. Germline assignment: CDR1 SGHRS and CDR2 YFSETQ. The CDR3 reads CASSLQGGYEQYF. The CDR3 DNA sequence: TGCGCCAGCAGCTTGCAGGGGGGATACGAGCAGTACTTC.

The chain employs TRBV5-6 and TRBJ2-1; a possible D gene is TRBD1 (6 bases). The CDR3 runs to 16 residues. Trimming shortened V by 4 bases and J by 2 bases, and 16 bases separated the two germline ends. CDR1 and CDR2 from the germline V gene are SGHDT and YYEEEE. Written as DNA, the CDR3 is TGTGCCAGCAGCCCAGAACAGGGATTCCCCTACAATGAGCAGTTCTTC. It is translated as CASSPEQGFPYNEQFF.

The DNA of the CDR3 is TGTGCCAGCAGCAGTCAGGCCGTCCTACGCTCCTACAATGAGCAGTTCTTC. This gives the protein CASSSQAVLRSYNEQFF. The chain employs TRBV9 and TRBJ2-1; D is unclear. The CDR3 spans 17 residues. Deletions cut 4 bases from V and 0 bases from J, with 17 bases between. Germline lookup yields CDR1 SGDLS and CDR2 YYNGEE.

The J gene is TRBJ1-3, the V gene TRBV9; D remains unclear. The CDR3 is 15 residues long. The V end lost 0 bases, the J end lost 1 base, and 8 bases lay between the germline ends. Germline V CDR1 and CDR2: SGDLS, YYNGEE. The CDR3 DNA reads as TGTGCCAGCAGCGTAGATCGAGCTTCTGGAAACACCATATATTTT. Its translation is CASSVDRASGNTIYF.

CDR3 in DNA: TGTGCCACCAGCAGAGATCTAGGTGCAGGGGGAGTGACCCAGTACTTC. Amino acid sequence: CATSRDLGAGGVTQYF. The gene calls are TRBV15 and TRBJ2-5; TRBD1 matches 7 bases. The CDR3 runs 16 residues. The V gene end was trimmed by 0 bases and the J gene end by 7 bases; junction bases not matched to a gene: 11. Germline lookup yields CDR1 LNHNV and CDR2 YYDKDF (reference sequence).